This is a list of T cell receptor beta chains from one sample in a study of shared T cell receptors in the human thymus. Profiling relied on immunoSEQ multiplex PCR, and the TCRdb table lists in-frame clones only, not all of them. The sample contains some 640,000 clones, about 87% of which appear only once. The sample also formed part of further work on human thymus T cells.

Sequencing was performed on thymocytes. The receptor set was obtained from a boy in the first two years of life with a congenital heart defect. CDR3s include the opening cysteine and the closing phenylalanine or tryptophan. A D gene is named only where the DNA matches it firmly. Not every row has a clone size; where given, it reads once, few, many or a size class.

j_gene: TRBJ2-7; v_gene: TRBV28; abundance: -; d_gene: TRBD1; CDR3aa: CASNRGREEQYF; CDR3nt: TGTGCCAGCAACAGGGGGCGGGAAGAGCAGTACTTC
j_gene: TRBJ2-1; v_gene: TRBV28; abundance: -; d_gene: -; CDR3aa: CASNHRTAYNEQFF; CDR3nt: TGTGCCAGCAACCACCGGACAGCCTACAATGAGCAGTTCTTC
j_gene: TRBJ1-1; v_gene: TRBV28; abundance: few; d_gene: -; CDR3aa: CASSLGGENTEAFF; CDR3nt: TGTGCCAGCAGTTTAGGCGGAGAGAACACTGAAGCTTTCTTT
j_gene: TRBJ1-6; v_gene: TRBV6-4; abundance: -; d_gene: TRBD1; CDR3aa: CASSDFGDRNSPLHF; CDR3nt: TGTGCCAGCAGCGACTTCGGGGACAGGAATTCACCCCTCCACTTT
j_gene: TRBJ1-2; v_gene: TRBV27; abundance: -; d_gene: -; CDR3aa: CASSSGGRTGYTF; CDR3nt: TGTGCCAGCAGTAGTGGGGGGAGGACCGGCTACACCTTC
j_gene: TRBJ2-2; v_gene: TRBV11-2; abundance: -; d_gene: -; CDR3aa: CASSLGTQQGELFF; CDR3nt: TGTGCCAGCAGCTTAGGGACTCAACAGGGGGAGCTGTTTTTT
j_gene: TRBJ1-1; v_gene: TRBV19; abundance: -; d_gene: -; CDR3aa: CASSFRATEAFF; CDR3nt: TGTGCCAGTAGTTTCAGGGCCACTGAAGCTTTCTTT
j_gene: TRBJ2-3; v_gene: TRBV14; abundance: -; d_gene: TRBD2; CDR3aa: CASSQGTSGGTDTQYF; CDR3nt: TGTGCCAGCAGCCAAGGGACTAGCGGGGGGACAGATACGCAGTATTTT
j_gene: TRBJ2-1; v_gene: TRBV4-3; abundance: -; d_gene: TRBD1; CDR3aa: CASSYGQGRNEQFF; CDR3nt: TGCGCCAGCAGCTACGGACAGGGGAGGAATGAGCAGTTCTTC
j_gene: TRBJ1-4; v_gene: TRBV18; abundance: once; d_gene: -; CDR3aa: CASSPSAGLTKLFF; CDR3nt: TGTGCCAGCTCACCAAGTGCAGGGTTGACGAAACTGTTTTTT
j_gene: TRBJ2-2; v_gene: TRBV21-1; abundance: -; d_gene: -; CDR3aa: CASSKGWAGSDPGELFF; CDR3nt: TGTGCCAGCAGCAAAGGGTGGGCCGGCTCCGATCCCGGGGAGCTGTTTTTT
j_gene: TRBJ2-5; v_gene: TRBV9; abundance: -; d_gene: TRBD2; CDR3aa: CASSVEASGGETQYF; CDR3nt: TGTGCCAGCAGCGTAGAGGCTAGCGGGGGAGAGACCCAGTACTTC
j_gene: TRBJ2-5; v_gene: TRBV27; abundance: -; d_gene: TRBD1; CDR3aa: CASSSGQGRMETQYF; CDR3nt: TGTGCCAGCAGTTCAGGACAGGGTAGGATGGAGACCCAGTACTTC
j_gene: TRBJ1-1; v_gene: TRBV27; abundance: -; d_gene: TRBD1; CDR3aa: CASSKRQGERTEAFF; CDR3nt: TGTGCCAGCAGTAAGAGACAGGGGGAAAGGACTGAAGCTTTCTTT
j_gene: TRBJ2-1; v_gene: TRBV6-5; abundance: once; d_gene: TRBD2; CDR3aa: CASRTSGSSYNEQFF; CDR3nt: TGTGCCAGCAGGACTAGCGGTAGCTCCTACAATGAGCAGTTCTTC
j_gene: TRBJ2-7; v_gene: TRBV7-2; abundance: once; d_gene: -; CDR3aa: CASSLDPGNSYEQYF; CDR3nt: TGTGCCAGCAGCTTAGACCCAGGGAACTCCTACGAGCAGTACTTC
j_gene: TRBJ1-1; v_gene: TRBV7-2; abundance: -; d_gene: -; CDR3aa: CASSLLAGENTEAFF; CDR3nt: TGTGCCAGCAGCTTATTAGCAGGGGAGAACACTGAAGCTTTCTTT
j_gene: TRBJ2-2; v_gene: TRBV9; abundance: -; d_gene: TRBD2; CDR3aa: CASSAPSGPNTGELFF; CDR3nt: TGTGCCAGCAGCGCCCCTAGCGGCCCGAACACCGGGGAGCTGTTTTTT
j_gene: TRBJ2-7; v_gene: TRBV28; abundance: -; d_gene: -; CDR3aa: CASSLSLEQYF; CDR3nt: TGTGCCAGCAGTTTGTCGTTGGAGCAGTACTTC
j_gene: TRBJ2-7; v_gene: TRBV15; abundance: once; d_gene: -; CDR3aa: CATSRAFGNIAYEQYF; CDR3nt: TGTGCCACCAGCAGAGCGTTCGGGAATATAGCCTACGAGCAGTACTTC
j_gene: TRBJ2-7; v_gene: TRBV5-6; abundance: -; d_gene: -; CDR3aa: CASSLQDSHYEQYF; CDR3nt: TGTGCCAGCAGCTTACAGGACAGCCACTACGAGCAGTACTTC
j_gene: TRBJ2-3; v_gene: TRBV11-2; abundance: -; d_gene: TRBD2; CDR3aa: CATGGTSVTDTQYF; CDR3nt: TGTGCCACCGGGGGGACTAGCGTTACAGATACGCAGTATTTT
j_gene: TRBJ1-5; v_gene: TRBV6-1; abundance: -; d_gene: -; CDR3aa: CASSEARNQPQHF; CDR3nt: TGTGCCAGCAGTGAAGCTAGAAATCAGCCCCAGCATTTT
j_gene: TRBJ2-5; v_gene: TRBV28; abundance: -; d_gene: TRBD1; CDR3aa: CASSSPTVGPGQGEETQYF; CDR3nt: TGTGCCAGCAGTTCCCCGACTGTAGGTCCGGGACAGGGGGAAGAGACCCAGTACTTC
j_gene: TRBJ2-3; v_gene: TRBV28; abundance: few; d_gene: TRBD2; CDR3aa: CASSYRTRLSPTDTQYF; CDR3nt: TGTGCCAGCAGCTATCGGACTAGATTGTCCCCCACAGATACGCAGTATTTT
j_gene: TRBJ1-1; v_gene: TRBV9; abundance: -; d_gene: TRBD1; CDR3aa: CASSAPGTENTEAFF; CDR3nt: TGTGCCAGCAGCGCGCCCGGGACAGAGAACACTGAAGCTTTCTTT
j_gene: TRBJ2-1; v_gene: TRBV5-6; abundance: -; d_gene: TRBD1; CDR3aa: CASSPGRGYNEQFF; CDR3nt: TGTGCCAGCAGCCCCGGCAGGGGGTACAATGAGCAGTTCTTC
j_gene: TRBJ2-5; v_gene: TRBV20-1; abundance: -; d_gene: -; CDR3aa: CSARTGETQYF; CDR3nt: TGCAGTGCTAGAACGGGAGAGACCCAGTACTTC
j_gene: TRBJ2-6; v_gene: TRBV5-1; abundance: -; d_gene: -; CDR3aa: CASSSEGGSGANVLTF; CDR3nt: TGCGCCAGCAGCTCAGAAGGGGGCTCTGGGGCCAACGTCCTGACTTTC
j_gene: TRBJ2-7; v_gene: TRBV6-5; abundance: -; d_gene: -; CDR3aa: CASSPGTPAYEQYF; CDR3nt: TGTGCCAGCAGCCCCGGGACACCAGCTTACGAGCAGTACTTC
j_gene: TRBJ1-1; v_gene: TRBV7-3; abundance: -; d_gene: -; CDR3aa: CASSLNRYTEAFF; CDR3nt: TGTGCCAGCAGCTTAAACAGGTACACTGAAGCTTTCTTT
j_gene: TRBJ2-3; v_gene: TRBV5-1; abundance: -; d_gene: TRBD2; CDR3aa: CASTKKRGESTDTQYF; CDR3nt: TGCGCCAGCACAAAGAAGCGGGGGGAGAGCACAGATACGCAGTATTTT
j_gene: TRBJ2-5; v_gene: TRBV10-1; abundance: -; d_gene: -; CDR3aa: CASNSGDGETQYF; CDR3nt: TGCGCCAGCAACTCAGGGGATGGAGAGACCCAGTACTTC
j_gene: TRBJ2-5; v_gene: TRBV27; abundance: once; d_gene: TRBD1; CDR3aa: CASSTDRSQETQYF; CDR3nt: TGTGCCAGCAGTACGGACAGGTCCCAAGAGACCCAGTACTTC
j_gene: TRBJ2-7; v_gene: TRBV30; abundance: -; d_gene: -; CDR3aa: CAWKGGLASYEQYF; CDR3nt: TGTGCCTGGAAGGGGGGGCTAGCGAGCTACGAGCAGTACTTC
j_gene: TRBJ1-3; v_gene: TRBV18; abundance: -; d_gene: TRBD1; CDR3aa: CASSPPYRDRVLSGNTIYF; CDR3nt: TGTGCCAGCTCACCACCTTATCGGGACAGGGTGCTCTCTGGAAACACCATATATTTT
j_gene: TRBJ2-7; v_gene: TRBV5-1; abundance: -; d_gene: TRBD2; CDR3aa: CASSLREVSFYEQYF; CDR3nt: TGCGCCAGCAGCTTGCGGGAGGTTAGCTTTTACGAGCAGTACTTC
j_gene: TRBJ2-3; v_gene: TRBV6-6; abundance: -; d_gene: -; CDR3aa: CATADRIPGTQYF; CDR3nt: TGTGCCACCGCCGACCGGATACCGGGTACGCAGTATTTT
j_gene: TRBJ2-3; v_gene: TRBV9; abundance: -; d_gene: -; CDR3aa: CASSTGLGLAADTQYF; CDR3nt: TGTGCCAGCAGTACAGGCTTAGGCTTAGCAGCGGATACGCAGTATTTT
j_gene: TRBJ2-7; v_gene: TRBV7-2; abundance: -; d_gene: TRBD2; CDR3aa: CASSLLAGKGEQYF; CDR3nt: TGTGCCAGCAGCTTACTAGCGGGGAAAGGCGAGCAGTACTTC
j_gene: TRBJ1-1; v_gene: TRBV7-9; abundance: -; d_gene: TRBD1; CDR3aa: CASNTGVRAFF; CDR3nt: TGTGCCAGCAATACAGGGGTTAGAGCTTTCTTT
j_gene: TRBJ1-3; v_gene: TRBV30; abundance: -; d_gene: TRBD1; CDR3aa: CAWSLNRGMGHTIYF; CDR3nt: TGTGCCTGGAGTCTCAACAGGGGTATGGGACACACCATATATTTT
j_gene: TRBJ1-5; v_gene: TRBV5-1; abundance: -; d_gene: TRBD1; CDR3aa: CASRPGTEPYSNQPQHF; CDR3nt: TGCGCCAGCAGACCTGGGACAGAGCCCTATAGCAATCAGCCCCAGCATTTT
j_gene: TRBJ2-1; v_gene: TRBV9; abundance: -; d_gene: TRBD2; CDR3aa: CASSVLQGLAADNEQFF; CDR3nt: TGTGCCAGCAGCGTACTTCAAGGACTAGCGGCGGACAATGAGCAGTTCTTC
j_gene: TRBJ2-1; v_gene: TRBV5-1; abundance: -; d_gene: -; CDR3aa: CASSLGSGSYNEQFF; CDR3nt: TGCGCCAGCAGCTTGGGTAGTGGCTCCTACAATGAGCAGTTCTTC
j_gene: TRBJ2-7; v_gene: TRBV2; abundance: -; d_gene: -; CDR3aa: CASSEQDSDYEQYF; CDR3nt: TGTGCCAGCAGTGAACAGGACAGCGACTACGAGCAGTACTTC
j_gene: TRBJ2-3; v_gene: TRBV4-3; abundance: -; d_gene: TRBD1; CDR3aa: CASSQDRDRVSTDTQYF; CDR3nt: TGCGCCAGCAGCCAAGACCGGGACAGGGTGAGCACAGATACGCAGTATTTT
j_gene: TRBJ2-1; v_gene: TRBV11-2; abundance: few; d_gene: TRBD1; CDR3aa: CASSRRDRADEQFF; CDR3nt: TGTGCCAGCAGCCGACGCGACAGGGCCGATGAGCAGTTCTTC
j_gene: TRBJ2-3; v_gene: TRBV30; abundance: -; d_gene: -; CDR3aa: CAWSAKDRPGTDTQYF; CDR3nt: TGTGCCTGGAGCGCGAAGGACCGTCCGGGGACAGATACGCAGTATTTT
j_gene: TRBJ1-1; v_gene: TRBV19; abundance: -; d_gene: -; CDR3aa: CASPRQGRDTEAFF; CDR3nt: TGTGCCAGCCCCCGGCAGGGTCGGGACACTGAAGCTTTCTTT
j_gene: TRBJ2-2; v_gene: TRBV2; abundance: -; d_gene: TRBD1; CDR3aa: CASSGFGGQGANTGELFF; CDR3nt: TGTGCCAGCAGCGGGTTTGGGGGACAGGGCGCGAACACCGGGGAGCTGTTTTTT
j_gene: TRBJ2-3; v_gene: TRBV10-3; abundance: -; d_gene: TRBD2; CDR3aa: CAIRRDSGRTDTQYF; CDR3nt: TGTGCCATCAGACGAGACAGCGGGAGAACAGATACGCAGTATTTT